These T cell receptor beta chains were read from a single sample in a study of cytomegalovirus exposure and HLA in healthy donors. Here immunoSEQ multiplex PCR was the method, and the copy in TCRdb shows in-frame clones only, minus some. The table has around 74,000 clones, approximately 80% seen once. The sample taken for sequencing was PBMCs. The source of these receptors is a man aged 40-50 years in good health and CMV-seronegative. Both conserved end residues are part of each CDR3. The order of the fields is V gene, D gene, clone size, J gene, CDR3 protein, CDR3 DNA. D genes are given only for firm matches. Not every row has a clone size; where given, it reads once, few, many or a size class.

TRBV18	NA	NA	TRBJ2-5	CASSPPESPRATQYF	TGTGCCAGCTCACCACCCGAGTCCCCGCGGGCGACCCAGTACTTC
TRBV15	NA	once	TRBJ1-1	CATSREGRGPFF	TGTGCCACCAGCAGAGAGGGAAGGGGCCCTTTCTTT
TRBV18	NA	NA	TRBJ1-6	CASSLPVSPLHF	TGTGCCAGCTCATTACCAGTCTCACCCCTCCACTTT
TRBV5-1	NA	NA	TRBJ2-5	CASSSLAEETQYF	TGCGCCAGCAGCTCCTTAGCGGAAGAGACCCAGTACTTC
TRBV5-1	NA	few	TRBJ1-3	CASSWTPPGEAGNTIYF	TGCGCCAGCAGCTGGACTCCACCGGGGGAGGCTGGAAACACCATATATTTT
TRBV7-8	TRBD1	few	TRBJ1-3	CASSLSPGQSSGNTIYF	TGTGCCAGCAGCCTCTCCCCGGGACAGTCCTCTGGAAACACCATATATTTT
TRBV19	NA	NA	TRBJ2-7	CASSITGGEGSYEQYF	TGTGCCAGTAGTATAACCGGTGGAGAGGGATCCTACGAGCAGTACTTC
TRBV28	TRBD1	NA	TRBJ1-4	CASSYPQGQGREKLFF	TGTGCCAGCAGTTACCCCCAGGGACAGGGACGAGAAAAACTGTTTTTT
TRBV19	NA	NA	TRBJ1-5	CASRAQGGRNSQPQHF	TGTGCCAGTAGGGCCCAGGGTGGTCGGAACAGTCAGCCCCAGCATTTT
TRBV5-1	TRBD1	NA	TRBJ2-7	CASSLAQGVRDEQYF	TGCGCCAGCAGCTTGGCACAGGGGGTTCGGGACGAGCAGTACTTC
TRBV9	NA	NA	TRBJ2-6	CASSVISSGANVLTF	TGTGCCAGCAGCGTGATCAGCTCTGGGGCCAACGTCCTGACTTTC
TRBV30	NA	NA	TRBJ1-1	CAWSVWHTEAFF	TGTGCCTGGAGTGTATGGCACACTGAAGCTTTCTTT
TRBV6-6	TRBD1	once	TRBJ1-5	CASSFRDRGTQPQHF	TGTGCCAGCAGTTTCCGGGACAGGGGAACTCAGCCCCAGCATTTT
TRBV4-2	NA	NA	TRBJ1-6	CASSQDRGSSYNSPLHF	TGTGCCAGCAGCCAAGATAGGGGTAGTTCCTATAATTCACCCCTCCACTTT
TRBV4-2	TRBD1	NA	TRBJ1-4	CASSQEGQGDEKLFF	TGTGCCAGCAGCCAAGAAGGACAGGGCGATGAAAAACTGTTTTTT
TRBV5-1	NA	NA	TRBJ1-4	CASSFSPQPYNEKLFF	TGCGCCAGCAGCTTCTCCCCCCAACCCTATAATGAAAAACTGTTTTTT
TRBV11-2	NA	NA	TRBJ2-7	CASSPNSSAWKQYF	TGTGCCAGCAGCCCAAACAGCTCCGCGTGGAAGCAGTACTTC
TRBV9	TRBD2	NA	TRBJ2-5	CASSGTSGGAEKTQYF	TGTGCCAGCAGCGGAACTAGCGGGGGGGCAGAAAAGACCCAGTACTTC
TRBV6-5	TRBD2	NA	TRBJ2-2	CASSYKLAGVGELFF	TGTGCCAGCAGTTACAAGCTAGCGGGGGTCGGGGAGCTGTTTTTT
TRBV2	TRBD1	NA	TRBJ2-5	CASSGAYGTGEETQYF	TGTGCCAGCAGTGGGGCGTACGGGACAGGGGAAGAGACCCAGTACTTC
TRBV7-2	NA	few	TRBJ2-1	CASSLGLYNEQFF	TGTGCCAGCAGCTTAGGACTGTACAATGAGCAGTTCTTC
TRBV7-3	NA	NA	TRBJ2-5	CASSPTGGQVETQYF	TGTGCCAGCAGCCCTACCGGCGGGCAGGTAGAGACCCAGTACTTC
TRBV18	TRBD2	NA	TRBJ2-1	CASSPPGLAGGRNEQFF	TGTGCCAGCTCACCACCGGGACTAGCGGGGGGAAGGAATGAGCAGTTCTTC
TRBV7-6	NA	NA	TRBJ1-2	CASSAGRERGYTF	TGTGCCAGCAGCGCAGGCAGAGAGAGAGGCTACACCTTC
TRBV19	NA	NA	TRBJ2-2	CATADSNTGELFF	TGTGCCACAGCCGACTCGAACACCGGGGAGCTGTTTTTT
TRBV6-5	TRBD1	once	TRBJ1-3	CASKYRGSGNTIYF	TGTGCCAGCAAGTACAGGGGGTCCGGAAACACCATATATTTT
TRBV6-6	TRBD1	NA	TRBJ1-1	CASSSGTAHTEAFF	TGTGCCAGCAGTTCCGGGACAGCACACACTGAAGCTTTCTTT
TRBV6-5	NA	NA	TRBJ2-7	CASSYSTGQGFRLEYF	TGTGCCAGCAGTTACTCGACAGGCCAGGGTTTCCGTCTGGAGTACTTC
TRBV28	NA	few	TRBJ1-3	CATVKGSGNTIYF	TGTGCCACCGTCAAGGGGTCTGGAAACACCATATATTTT
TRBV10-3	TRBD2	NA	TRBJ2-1	CAISDMRGGTNEQFF	TGTGCCATCAGTGATATGCGGGGGGGCACGAATGAGCAGTTCTTC
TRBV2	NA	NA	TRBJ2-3	CASSPLDRITDTQYF	TGTGCCAGCAGTCCCCTGGACAGAATCACAGATACGCAGTATTTT
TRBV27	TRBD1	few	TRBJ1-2	CASSSRQGLYGYTF	TGTGCCAGCAGTTCACGACAGGGCCTCTATGGCTACACCTTC
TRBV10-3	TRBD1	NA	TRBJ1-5	CAIRSASGTGGSGNQPQHF	TGTGCCATCAGAAGCGCCTCCGGGACAGGGGGATCTGGCAATCAGCCCCAGCATTTT
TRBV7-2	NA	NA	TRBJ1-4	CASSFQGIGEKLFF	TGTGCCAGCAGCTTTCAGGGGATTGGCGAAAAACTGTTTTTT
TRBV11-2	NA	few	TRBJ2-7	CASSLLGQVPYEQYF	TGTGCCAGCAGCTTACTTGGGCAGGTACCCTACGAGCAGTACTTC
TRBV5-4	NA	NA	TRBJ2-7	CASSPGVGVPYEQYF	TGTGCCAGCAGCCCGGGAGTCGGGGTCCCCTACGAGCAGTACTTC
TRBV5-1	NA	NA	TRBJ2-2	CTSSLVQMNTGELFF	TGCACCAGCAGCTTGGTACAGATGAACACCGGGGAGCTGTTTTTT
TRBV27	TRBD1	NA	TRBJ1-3	CASRQGVSGNTIYF	TGTGCCAGCCGACAGGGCGTCTCTGGAAACACCATATATTTT
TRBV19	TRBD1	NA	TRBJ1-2	CASSYGQGAEGYTF	TGTGCCAGTAGTTACGGGCAGGGGGCGGAAGGCTACACCTTC
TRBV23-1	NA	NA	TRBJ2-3	CASTRLGGLGPCLSTNTQYF	TGCGCCAGCACACGACTTGGGGGACTGGGGCCTTGTCTTTCCACAAATACGCAGTATTTT
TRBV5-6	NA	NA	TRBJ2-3	CASSLELLLLLDTQYF	TGTGCCAGCAGCTTGGAGTTGCTGCTCCTACTAGATACGCAGTATTTT
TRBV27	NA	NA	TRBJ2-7	CASSLRPGRVHEQYF	TGTGCCAGCAGTTTACGCCCAGGCAGGGTACACGAGCAGTACTTC
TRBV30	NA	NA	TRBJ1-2	CAWSWRGRSTLGGYTF	TGTGCCTGGAGTTGGCGGGGCAGGTCCACCCTAGGAGGCTACACCTTC
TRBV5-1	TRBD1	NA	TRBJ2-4	CASSLETRGHIQYF	TGCGCCAGCAGCTTGGAAACCAGGGGGCACATTCAGTACTTC
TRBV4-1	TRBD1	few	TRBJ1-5	CASSQQGQKTQPQHF	TGCGCCAGCAGCCAGCAGGGACAGAAAACTCAGCCCCAGCATTTT
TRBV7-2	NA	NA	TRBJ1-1	CASSWGVRTEAFF	TGTGCCAGCAGCTGGGGCGTGAGGACTGAAGCTTTCTTT
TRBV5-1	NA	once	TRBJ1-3	CASSLPGNSGNTIYF	TGCGCCAGCAGCTTGCCAGGGAACTCTGGAAACACCATATATTTT
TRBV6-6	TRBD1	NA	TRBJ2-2	CAACPGQGAGELFF	TGTGCCGCGTGTCCGGGACAGGGAGCCGGGGAGCTGTTTTTT
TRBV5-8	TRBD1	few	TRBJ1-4	CASSIRGRGDEKLFF	TGTGCCAGCAGCATTCGGGGCAGGGGGGATGAAAAACTGTTTTTT
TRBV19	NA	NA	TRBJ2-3	CASRGVGGITDTQYF	TGTGCCAGTAGGGGGGTGGGGGGAATCACAGATACGCAGTATTTT
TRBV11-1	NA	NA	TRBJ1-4	CASSLTGDEKLFF	TGTGCCAGCAGCTTAACGGGAGATGAAAAACTGTTTTTT
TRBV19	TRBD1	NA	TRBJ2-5	CASSIYGTGLQGTQYF	TGTGCCAGTAGTATTTACGGGACAGGGCTTCAGGGGACCCAGTACTTC
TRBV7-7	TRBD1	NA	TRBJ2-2	CASSLRTGNTGELFF	TGTGCTAGCAGCCTCAGGACAGGGAACACCGGGGAGCTGTTTTTT
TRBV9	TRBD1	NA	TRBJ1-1	CASSLTGGVTEAFF	TGTGCCAGCAGCCTGACAGGGGGAGTAACTGAAGCTTTCTTT
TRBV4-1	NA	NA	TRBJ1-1	CASSLLGTGLMNTEAFF	TGCGCCAGCAGCCTTCTGGGAACGGGACTTATGAACACTGAAGCTTTCTTT
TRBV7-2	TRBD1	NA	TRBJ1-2	CASSPISTGGVGYTF	TGTGCCAGCAGCCCCATTTCGACAGGGGGAGTTGGCTACACCTTC
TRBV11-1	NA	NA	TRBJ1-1	CASSFERSNGMNTEAFF	TGTGCCAGCAGCTTCGAGCGGAGTAACGGGATGAACACTGAAGCTTTCTTT
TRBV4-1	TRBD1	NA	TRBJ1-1	CASSQRRTGSMEAFF	TGCGCCAGCAGCCAAAGGCGGACAGGATCTATGGAAGCTTTCTTT
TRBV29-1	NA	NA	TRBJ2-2	CSVEDLGGGELFF	TGCAGCGTTGAAGATCTAGGCGGCGGGGAGCTGTTTTTT